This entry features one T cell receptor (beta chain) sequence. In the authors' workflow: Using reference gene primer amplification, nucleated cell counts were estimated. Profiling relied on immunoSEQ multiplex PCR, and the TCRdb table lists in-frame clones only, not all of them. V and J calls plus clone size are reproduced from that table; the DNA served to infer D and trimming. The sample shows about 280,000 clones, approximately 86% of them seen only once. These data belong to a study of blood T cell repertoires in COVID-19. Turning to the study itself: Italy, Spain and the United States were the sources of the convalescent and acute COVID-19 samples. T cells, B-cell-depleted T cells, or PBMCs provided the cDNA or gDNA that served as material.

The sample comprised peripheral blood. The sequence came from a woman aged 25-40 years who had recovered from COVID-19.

CDR3 sequence reads: CASTPAGSDTQYF. The DNA of the CDR3 is TGTGCCAGCACCCCAGCGGGGTCAGATACGCAGTATTTT. The V gene is TRBV12-3 or TRBV12-4, the J gene TRBJ2-3; 7 nucleotides match TRBD2. The J segment lost 4 bases and the V segment lost 7 bases, leaving 5 bases of the junction unmatched. CDR3 size: 13 residues.